Presented here are 14 T cell receptor beta chains from one specimen sequenced in a study of relationships among human T cell subsets. TCR alpha and beta CDR3s were amplified from mRNA by semiquantitative ARM-PCR. ARM-PCR used tagged nested gene-specific primers, then communal superprimers for exponential amplification. One entry per CDR3 protein, called by TCRdb with MiXCR from the multiplex PCR reads. The repertoire holds roughly 15,000 distinct CDR3 sequences, with roughly 60% as singletons. Regulatory T cells were selected from positively selected CD4+ cells using anti-CD25 beads. Specimen: Tregs sorted from blood. All receptors come from a man aged 40-55 years in good health.

This chain connects TRBV11-2 to TRBJ2-5; D gene ambiguous. Trimming pared 3 bases from V and 2 bases from J, leaving 10 bases between. The CDR3 has 14 residues. Looked up from germline, CDR1 is SGHAT and CDR2 is FQNNGV. CDR3 DNA: TGTGCCAGCAGCTTTTTTGCGGAGCAAGAGACCCAGTACTTC. Protein product: CASSFFAEQETQYF.

The chain combines TRBV2 with TRBJ2-1; 7 positions match TRBD2. CDR3 length: 15 residues. The junction had 5 bases not matched to a gene; V was cut back by 6 bases and J by 0 bases. The germline V gene encodes CDR1 SNHLY and CDR2 FYNNEI. CDR3 in amino acids: CASRGSGVSYNEQFF. The CDR3 DNA sequence: TGTGCCAGCAGGGGGAGCGGGGTCTCCTACAATGAGCAGTTCTTC.

V gene TRBV11-2 combines with J gene TRBJ1-1, with a possible D match to TRBD1 (6 bases). CDR1 is SGHAT and CDR2 is FQNNGV in the germline V gene. Trimming took off 4 bases at V and 8 bases at J, with 17 bases between the two ends. CDR3 length: 14 amino acids. The CDR3 loop reads CASSSTHLQGEAFF. The CDR3 nucleotides are TGTGCCAGCAGCTCAACTCATCTTCAGGGGGAAGCTTTCTTT.

This clonotype has a handful of counts. The V and J genes are TRBV28 and TRBJ2-5; tentative D call: TRBD1 (5 bases). Germline CDR1 is MDHEN and CDR2 is SYDVKM. The CDR3 extends over 13 amino acids. Between the trimmed V and J ends, which lost 2 bases and 4 bases, there was a span of 8 bases. CDR3 in DNA: TGTGCCAGCAGTTTAACAGGTCGAGAGACCCAGTACTTC. Translated, it gives CASSLTGRETQYF.

The table lists this clonotype with a few counts. The chain uses TRBV5-1 and TRBJ2-3, with 7 positions matching TRBD2. CDR3 size: 15 residues. From germline, CDR1 is SGHRS and CDR2 YFSETQ. V trimming: 4 bases; J trimming: 2 bases; junction bases outside the gene matches: 7. CDR3: CASSPSLADTDTQYF. The CDR3 DNA follows: TGCGCCAGCAGCCCTTCCCTAGCGGACACAGATACGCAGTATTTT.

This chain uses TRBV5-1 with TRBJ1-6, with D maybe TRBD1 (5 bases). Trimming cost V 4 bases and J 7 bases, with 15 bases left between them. Germline CDR1 reads SGHRS; CDR2 reads YFSETQ. The CDR3 length is 15 residues. CDR3 residues: CASSAGQGQNSPLHF. DNA for the CDR3: TGCGCCAGCAGCGCGGGCCAGGGTCAGAATTCACCCCTCCACTTT.

This chain's CDR3 is CASSEGTANYGYTF. The CDR3 region has the DNA TGCGCCAGCAGCGAAGGGACAGCTAACTATGGCTACACCTTC. The chain employs TRBV5-1 and TRBJ1-2; 7 nucleotides line up with TRBD1. CDR3 length: 14 residues. Germline trimming cut 4 bases from V and 0 bases from J; bases unmatched to any gene: 3. Germline-derived CDR1 and CDR2 are SGHRS and YFSETQ.

This clonotype was observed a few times. The chain is built from TRBV10-3 and TRBJ2-7, with no clear D. Deletions cut 4 bases from V and 2 bases from J, with 6 bases between. Germline V gene lookup returns CDR1 ENHRY and CDR2 SYGVKD. The CDR3 sequence is 12 residues long. The chain's CDR3 is CAISGRTYEQYF. In DNA form, the CDR3 reads TGTGCCATCAGTGGCCGAACCTACGAGCAGTACTTC.

The gene calls are TRBV29-1 and TRBJ2-5; D is tentatively TRBD1 or TRBD2 (5 bases each). The CDR3 contains 13 residues. Germline-derived CDR1 and CDR2 are SQVTM and ANQGSEA. V was shortened by 7 bases and J by 4 bases, with 16 bases between the two germline ends. The CDR3 region has the DNA TGCAGCGCTGGATTTCAGGGACGAGAGACCCAGTACTTC. Protein product: CSAGFQGRETQYF.

This chain joins TRBV10-3 and TRBJ1-5, with 12 bases lining up with TRBD1. CDR1 and CDR2 from the germline V gene are ENHRY and SYGVKD. The CDR3 runs 17 residues. J gave up 0 bases and V 6 bases, and 6 bases lay outside the gene matches. The CDR3 region is CAISPGQGAPSNQPQHF. The CDR3 coding sequence is TGTGCCATCAGCCCGGGACAGGGGGCCCCTAGCAATCAGCCCCAGCATTTT.

CDR3: CSALSEDTQYF. The DNA of the CDR3 is TGCAGTGCTCTCTCTGAAGATACGCAGTATTTT. The J gene is TRBJ2-3, the V gene TRBV20-1; D gene ambiguous. The V end was cut by 5 bases, the J end by 5 bases, with 8 bases between. The CDR3 spans 11 residues. The germline gives CDR1 DFQATT, CDR2 SNEGSKA (reference sequence).

This clonotype has a handful of counts. This chain connects TRBV28 to TRBJ1-1; D may be TRBD1 (5 bases). The V gene lost 8 bases and the J gene lost 3 bases, with 10 bases spanning the gap. CDR1 and CDR2 (germline): MDHEN, SYDVKM. This CDR3 region has 12 residues. DNA of the CDR3: TGTGCCAGCGGCGGGGCAGACACTGAAGCTTTCTTT. Its translation: CASGGADTEAFF. The full variable domain, in which reference TRBV28 and TRBJ1-1 provide the parts outside the CDR3, is DVKVTQSSRYLVKRTGEKVFLECVQDMDHENMFWYRQDPGLGLRLIYFSYDVKMKEKGDIPEGYSVSREKKERFSLILESASTNQTSMYLCASGGADTEAFFGQGTRLTVV.

This clonotype has a handful of counts. The CDR3: CASSPTGQFGYTF. The DNA for the CDR3 is TGTGCCAGCAGCCCGACGGGACAATTTGGCTACACCTTC. The chain uses TRBV11-2 and TRBJ1-2, with a possible D match to TRBD1 (6 bases). Germline V gene data show CDR1 as SGHAT and CDR2 as FQNNGV. The CDR3 runs 13 residues. Trimming took off 5 bases at V and 7 bases at J, with 14 bases between the two ends. Combining the CDR3 with reference TRBV11-2 and TRBJ1-2 gives the whole variable domain EAGVAQSPRYKIIEKRQSVAFWCNPISGHATLYWYQQILGQGPKLLIQFQNNGVVDDSQLPKDRFSAERLKGVDSTLKIQPAKLEDSAVYLCASSPTGQFGYTFGSGTRLTVV.

The chain couples TRBV7-3 to TRBJ1-2, with 7 bases lining up with TRBD1. With 6 bases clipped from V and 5 bases from J, the junction kept 12 bases outside the gene matches. The CDR3 totals 15 residues. CDR1 SGHTA and CDR2 FQGTGA come from the germline V gene. The CDR3 here is CASSLGQGGPYGYTF. CDR3 nucleotide sequence: TGTGCCAGCAGTTTAGGGCAGGGGGGGCCTTATGGCTACACCTTC. The variable domain in full, completed from reference TRBV7-3 and TRBJ1-2, reads GAGVSQTPSNKVTEKGKYVELRCDPISGHTALYWYRQSLGQGPEFLIYFQGTGAADDSGLPNDRFFAVRPEGSVSTLKIQRTERGDSAVYLCASSLGQGGPYGYTFGSGTRLTVV.